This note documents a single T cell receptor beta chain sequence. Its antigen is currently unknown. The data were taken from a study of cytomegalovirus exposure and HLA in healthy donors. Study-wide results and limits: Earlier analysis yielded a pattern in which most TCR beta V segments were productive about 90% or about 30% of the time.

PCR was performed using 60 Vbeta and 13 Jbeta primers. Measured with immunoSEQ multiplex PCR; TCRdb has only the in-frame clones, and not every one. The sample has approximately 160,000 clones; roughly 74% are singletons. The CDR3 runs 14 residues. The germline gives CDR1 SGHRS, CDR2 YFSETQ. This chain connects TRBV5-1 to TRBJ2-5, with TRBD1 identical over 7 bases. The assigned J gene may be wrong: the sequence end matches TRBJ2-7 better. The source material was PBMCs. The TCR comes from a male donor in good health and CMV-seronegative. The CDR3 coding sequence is TGCGCCAGCACCCGGGACAGCCTTAGCTACGAGCAGTACTTC. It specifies CASTRDSLSYEQYF.